This T cell receptor beta chain was retrieved from a study of early T cells in non-severe SARS-CoV-2 infection. Across the whole study: Whole-blood bulk RNA, unsorted, was sequenced, and chains were unpaired.

Germline V gene data show CDR1 as MNHEY and CDR2 as SVGEGT. CDR3 length: 17 amino acids. The V end lost 2 bases, the J end lost 4 bases, and 17 bases lay between the germline ends. This clonotype was observed many times. The antigen is undetermined. TCRdb analysed the 5' RACE reads with MiXCR anew, one entry per CDR3 protein. Of about 81,000 distinct CDR3 sequences listed, 5% to 7% are singletons. Study-level findings and limits: Using VDJdb, the matching emphasized anti-spike CD8 responses while missing private and CD4 specificities.

The chain carries TRBV6-2 or TRBV6-3 and TRBJ2-2; D not resolved. The receptor was derived from an adult who was a healthcare worker with PCR-confirmed SARS-CoV-2 infection or an uninfected control (not recorded which). Sequenced sample: whole blood. The CDR3 sequence is CASSYAVYRTFTGELFF. In DNA form, the CDR3 reads TGTGCCAGCAGTTACGCCGTTTACAGAACGTTCACCGGGGAGCTGTTTTTT.